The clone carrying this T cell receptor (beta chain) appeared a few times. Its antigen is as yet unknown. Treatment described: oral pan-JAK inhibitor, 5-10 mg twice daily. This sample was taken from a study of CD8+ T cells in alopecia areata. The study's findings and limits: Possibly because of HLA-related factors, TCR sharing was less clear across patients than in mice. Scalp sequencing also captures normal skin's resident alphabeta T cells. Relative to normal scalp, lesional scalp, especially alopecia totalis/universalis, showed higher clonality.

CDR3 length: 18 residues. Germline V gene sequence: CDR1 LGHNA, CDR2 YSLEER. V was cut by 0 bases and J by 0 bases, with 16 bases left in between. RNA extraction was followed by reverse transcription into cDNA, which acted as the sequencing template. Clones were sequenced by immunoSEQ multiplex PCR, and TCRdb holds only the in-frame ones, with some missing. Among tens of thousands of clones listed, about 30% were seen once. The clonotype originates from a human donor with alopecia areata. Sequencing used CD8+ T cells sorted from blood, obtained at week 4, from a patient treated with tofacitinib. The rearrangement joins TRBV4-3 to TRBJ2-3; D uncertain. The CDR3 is CASSQETERAASTDTQYF. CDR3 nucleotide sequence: TGCGCCAGCAGCCAAGAGACGGAAAGAGCAGCTAGCACAGATACGCAGTATTTT.